This is a list of T cell receptor beta chains from one sample in a study of T-cell reconstitution after alpha-beta-depleted transplantation in children. TCRdb recomputed calls from the PCR reads with MiXCR, one row per CDR3 protein. The sample consists of some 240,000 distinct CDR3 sequences, 7.5% to 10% of them appearing once. This specimen consisted of PBMCs from the stem cell graft donor, obtained from the stem cell graft. The receptors were sampled from a human donor who donated a stem cell graft to a child with SCID. The conserved cysteine and the conserved F or W are not part of the CDR3 here.

TRBJ2-7 TRBV20-1 SARAGQGIYEQY
TRBJ2-7 TRBV20-1 SATGTGASYEQY
TRBJ1-1 TRBV5-1 ASSLVGTEAF
TRBJ2-7 TRBV20-1 SASWGASGSYEQY
TRBJ2-1 TRBV10-3 AISGGLTRASSYNEQF
TRBJ1-5 TRBV5-1 ASSDLGVFCGNQPQH
TRBJ1-1 TRBV10-3 AISESRTDLVEAF
TRBJ2-7 TRBV7-9 ASSPPLDPRYEQY
TRBJ1-4 TRBV7-9 ASSSGGERNEKLF
TRBJ2-1 TRBV20-1 SASHRVNEQF
TRBJ2-3 TRBV7-6 ASSSPGLATDTQY
TRBJ2-1 TRBV11-1 ASSLSEAGVLLNYNEQF
TRBJ1-6 TRBV7-2 ASSLAPAVWDRVNSPLH
TRBJ2-3 TRBV5-6 ASSLPSTAYTDTQY
TRBJ2-7 TRBV12-3/TRBV12-4 ASSLAANRGIALYEQY
TRBJ1-5 TRBV28 ASNSGINHQPQH
TRBJ1-1 TRBV5-1 ASSSTQGGEAF
TRBJ2-7 TRBV20-1 SAYPLAGGTVWQY
TRBJ1-1 TRBV4-2 ASSQDRPGTEAF
TRBJ1-2 TRBV7-9 ASSSRRTGKGGTGYT
TRBJ1-2 TRBV4-1 ASSQDMAVYGYT
TRBJ2-5 TRBV5-1 ASSFPPGYQETQY
TRBJ1-1 TRBV7-2 ASSLSWQKGEAF
TRBJ2-4 TRBV20-1 SAGGGATTYIQY
TRBJ2-3 TRBV5-1 ASSLVAGASTDTQY
TRBJ1-1 TRBV5-1 ASRNLGGTEAF
TRBJ1-1 TRBV6-2/TRBV6-3 ASSYSTRTRGRGTEAF
TRBJ2-3 TRBV5-1 ASSSGSTDTQY
TRBJ2-1 TRBV7-9 ASILPPRGQGIGGQF
TRBJ1-5 TRBV10-3 AISEFSLVDQPQH
TRBJ2-7 TRBV4-2 ASSPGTLLEQY
TRBJ1-2 TRBV12-3/TRBV12-4 ASSLAGATSHYGYT
TRBJ1-2 TRBV20-1 SARDGKAAYGYT
TRBJ2-5 TRBV5-1 ASSEEMSPRETQY
TRBJ2-1 TRBV7-8 ASSTGLIINNEQF
TRBJ1-4 TRBV20-1 SARLATNEKLF
TRBJ2-3 TRBV25-1 ASSELGPTDTQY
TRBJ1-6 TRBV19 ASSTSWALDSPLH
TRBJ1-5 TRBV20-1 SAKWGSQGNQPQH
TRBJ1-1 TRBV5-1 ASSFAQGDESEAF
TRBJ2-1 TRBV20-1 SARAASGESFYNEQF
TRBJ2-5 TRBV7-9 ASSLPGLDQETQY
TRBJ2-2 TRBV5-1 ASSLEGTGGATGELF
TRBJ2-3 TRBV11-2 ASSLLGGSTDTQY
TRBJ1-5 TRBV20-1 SAIGAPGSNQPQH
TRBJ1-2 TRBV29-1 SDTTGSGDYGYT
TRBJ2-5 TRBV5-1 ASSRGTQETQY
TRBJ1-2 TRBV7-2 ASSLVRNYGYT
TRBJ1-5 TRBV6-5 ASSSWTGGFPLSNQPQH